What follows describes a single T cell receptor (beta chain). V shed 0 bases and J 0 bases; nucleotides not matched to a gene: 7. The CDR3 runs to 17 residues. From germline, CDR1 is SGHRS and CDR2 YFSETQ. This record belongs to a study of cytomegalovirus exposure and HLA in healthy donors. The data were produced by immunoSEQ multiplex PCR, yet TCRdb's version contains in-frame clones alone and is incomplete. This table has around 140,000 clones, around 87% appearing once. This chain links TRBV5-1 with TRBJ2-7; 9 nucleotides agree with TRBD1. The TCR sequence derives from a man aged 18 to 29 in good health and CMV-seropositive. The sample taken for sequencing was PBMCs. This CDR3 is CASSLADGTGYSYEQYF. The CDR3 DNA reads TGCGCCAGCAGCTTGGCCGATGGGACAGGGTACTCCTACGAGCAGTACTTC.